These T cell receptor beta chains were read from a single sample in a study of PD-L1 blockade in urothelial cancer. Data came from immunoSEQ multiplex PCR; TCRdb stores just in-frame clones and leaves some out. The data contain 20,000 to 25,000 clones, approximately 88% of them seen just once; the ten biggest clones take up approximately 3%. The starting material was PBMCs, obtained around atezolizumab (anti-PD-L1) treatment. All receptors derive from a man aged 45-65 years with urothelial cancer. Both conserved end residues are part of each CDR3. The D gene is left open where the match is weak. The listing skips clone size in some rows; elsewhere it reads once, few, many or a size class.

size,V,J,D,CDR3,DNA
.,TRBV2,TRBJ2-5,TRBD2,CASSRGTSGKETQYF,TGTGCCAGCAGTAGAGGGACTAGCGGGAAAGAGACCCAGTACTTC
.,TRBV27,TRBJ2-1,TRBD1,CASSPVRGGPFSYNEQFF,TGTGCCAGCAGTCCGGTTCGAGGGGGCCCCTTTTCCTACAATGAGCAGTTCTTC
.,TRBV5-6,TRBJ2-7,TRBD1,CASSRQGELPAEQYF,TGTGCCAGCAGTCGACAGGGAGAGTTACCAGCCGAGCAGTACTTC
.,TRBV11-2,TRBJ2-3,.,CASSLRGLSTDTQYF,TGTGCCAGCAGCTTAAGGGGCCTTAGCACAGATACGCAGTATTTT
.,TRBV4-1,TRBJ2-1,.,CASSQAAAVGNEQFF,TGCGCCAGCAGCCAAGCAGCGGCGGTGGGTAATGAGCAGTTCTTC
.,TRBV6-1,TRBJ2-7,TRBD1,CASSISRDSSYEQYF,TGTGCCAGCAGTATAAGCCGGGACAGCTCCTACGAGCAGTACTTC
.,TRBV6-1,TRBJ2-3,.,CASSEFRVKPDTQYF,TGTGCCAGCAGTGAATTCAGGGTAAAGCCAGATACGCAGTATTTT
.,TRBV4-1,TRBJ2-1,.,CASSPGLTYNEQFF,TGCGCCAGCAGCCCAGGACTAACCTACAATGAGCAGTTCTTC
.,TRBV15,TRBJ2-7,.,CATSKDRNEQYF,TGTGCCACCAGCAAGGACAGAAACGAGCAGTACTTC
few,TRBV5-6,TRBJ1-1,.,CASSSGHDTEAFF,TGTGCCAGCAGCTCAGGACACGACACTGAAGCTTTCTTT
.,TRBV5-4,TRBJ2-7,TRBD1,CASSLGDRDYEQYF,TGTGCCAGCAGCTTAGGGGACAGAGACTACGAGCAGTACTTC
.,TRBV7-8,TRBJ1-5,.,CASSQLVGDRPQPQHF,TGTGCCAGCAGCCAACTCGTAGGGGATCGACCTCAGCCCCAGCATTTT
once,TRBV30,TRBJ2-7,TRBD2,CAWSVRRLAEPWANEQYF,TGTGCCTGGAGTGTACGGCGACTAGCGGAACCGTGGGCCAACGAGCAGTACTTC
.,TRBV7-2,TRBJ2-2,.,CASSLSGGWNTGELFF,TGTGCCAGCAGCTTAAGCGGCGGGTGGAACACCGGGGAGCTGTTTTTT
once,TRBV5-1,TRBJ1-4,.,CASSLKFSGSEKLFF,TGCGCCAGCAGCTTGAAATTCTCAGGTAGTGAAAAACTGTTTTTT
.,TRBV6-6,TRBJ2-5,TRBD2,CASIAGAIGETQYF,TGTGCCAGCATAGCGGGGGCAATCGGAGAGACCCAGTACTTC
.,TRBV19,TRBJ2-7,TRBD1,CASRQTGGGTYEQYF,TGTGCCAGTAGACAGACAGGGGGGGGAACCTACGAGCAGTACTTC
.,TRBV10-1,TRBJ1-6,.,CASSRKTNSPLHF,TGCGCCAGCAGCAGGAAGACTAATTCACCCCTCCACTTT
.,TRBV28,TRBJ2-7,.,CASSLSAGEQYF,TGTGCCAGCAGTTTGTCCGCCGGCGAGCAGTACTTC
.,TRBV4-3,TRBJ1-2,TRBD1,CASSQGWDSTVDTF,TGCGCCAGCAGCCAAGGGTGGGACAGTACAGTAGACACCTTC
.,TRBV6-6,TRBJ2-7,TRBD1,CASSQPGQSDYEQYF,TGTGCCAGCAGTCAACCGGGACAGAGCGACTACGAGCAGTACTTC
.,TRBV27,TRBJ2-7,.,CASSRQAPSYEQYF,TGTGCCAGCAGCAGACAGGCTCCCTCCTACGAGCAGTACTTC
.,TRBV19,TRBJ2-3,TRBD2,CASLGSGRWASGDIDTQYF,TGTGCCAGTCTTGGCTCGGGGAGGTGGGCTAGCGGGGATATAGATACGCAGTATTTT
.,TRBV28,TRBJ2-1,TRBD2,CASSLRLAGVRSYNEQFF,TGTGCCAGCAGTTTACGACTAGCGGGAGTGAGGTCCTACAATGAGCAGTTCTTC
.,TRBV18,TRBJ2-7,TRBD2,CASSPALAGGEEQYF,TGTGCCAGCTCACCAGCGCTAGCGGGAGGAGAGGAGCAGTACTTC
.,TRBV7-2,TRBJ2-7,.,CASSTVGAVTYEQYF,TGTGCCAGCAGCACTGTGGGGGCGGTCACCTACGAGCAGTACTTC
.,TRBV7-8,TRBJ2-7,TRBD2,CASSLTGTIILEQYF,TGTGCCAGCAGCCTAACCGGGACTATTATTTTAGAGCAGTACTTC
once,TRBV7-6,TRBJ2-3,.,CASSSDRFTDTQYF,TGTGCCAGCAGCTCGGACAGATTTACAGATACGCAGTATTTT
.,TRBV9,TRBJ2-2,.,CASSVAGVGGFNTGELFF,TGTGCCAGCAGCGTAGCTGGTGTCGGCGGTTTCAACACCGGGGAGCTGTTTTTT
.,TRBV5-4,TRBJ2-7,TRBD2,CASSFGLAGEEQYF,TGTGCCAGCAGCTTCGGACTAGCGGGAGAAGAGCAGTACTTC
.,TRBV9,TRBJ1-2,TRBD1,CASSACRDRAYGYTF,TGTGCCAGCAGCGCATGCCGGGACAGGGCCTATGGCTACACCTTC
.,TRBV9,TRBJ2-1,.,CASSGRGGPADEQFF,TGTGCCAGCAGCGGGAGGGGGGGGCCGGCCGATGAGCAGTTCTTC
.,TRBV27,TRBJ2-2,TRBD2,CASMGTTAGSGELFF,TGTGCCAGCATGGGGACTACTGCGGGGTCCGGGGAGCTGTTTTTT
few,TRBV12-1,TRBJ2-1,.,CASIPDRARHNEQFF,TGTGCCAGCATCCCGGACAGGGCACGGCACAATGAGCAGTTCTTC
.,TRBV11-1,TRBJ1-6,TRBD1,CASSLDRGGSSPLHF,TGTGCCAGCAGCCTCGACAGGGGAGGATCCTCACCCCTCCACTTT
.,TRBV4-3,TRBJ2-7,.,CASSQDLSYEQYF,TGCGCCAGCAGCCAAGATCTCTCCTACGAGCAGTACTTC
.,TRBV5-1,TRBJ1-4,.,CASSLRQGWGEKLFF,TGCGCCAGCAGCTTGAGGCAGGGATGGGGTGAAAAACTGTTTTTT
.,TRBV25-1,TRBJ2-1,TRBD2,CASSGGLAGSSYNEQFF,TGTGCCAGCAGTGGAGGACTAGCGGGAAGCTCCTACAATGAGCAGTTCTTC
.,TRBV4-1,TRBJ1-4,.,CASSQGEARDEKLFF,TGCGCCAGCAGCCAAGGGGAGGCTCGGGATGAAAAACTGTTTTTT
.,TRBV23-1,TRBJ2-7,TRBD1,CASSTIPGQQYPYEQYF,TGCGCCAGCAGTACCATTCCGGGACAGCAGTACCCCTACGAGCAGTACTTC
.,TRBV5-4,TRBJ2-7,.,CASSSPGSSYEQYF,TGTGCCAGCAGCTCGCCAGGCAGCTCCTACGAGCAGTACTTC
.,TRBV9,TRBJ2-2,TRBD2,CASSVDYPAGDTGELFF,TGTGCCAGCAGCGTAGACTACCCGGCGGGGGACACCGGGGAGCTGTTTTTT
.,TRBV28,TRBJ2-5,TRBD2,CASSSTSGPSRETQYF,TGTGCCAGCAGTTCCACTAGCGGACCCTCGCGGGAGACCCAGTACTTC
few,TRBV6-6,TRBJ2-7,TRBD1,CASSQLYRTGNDEQYF,TGTGCCAGCAGCCAGTTGTACCGGACAGGGAACGACGAGCAGTACTTC
.,TRBV5-1,TRBJ2-2,.,CASRPGQKNTGELFF,TGCGCCAGCAGACCTGGACAAAAGAACACCGGGGAGCTGTTTTTT
.,TRBV9,TRBJ2-7,.,CASSPIPGATYEQYF,TGTGCCAGCAGCCCAATCCCGGGAGCAACCTACGAGCAGTACTTC
.,TRBV14,TRBJ2-4,TRBD2,CASSQGGSPTKNIQYF,TGTGCCAGCAGCCAAGGCGGGAGTCCGACCAAAAACATTCAGTACTTC
.,TRBV29-1,TRBJ2-5,.,CSVGQAVAGQETQYF,TGCAGCGTTGGACAGGCGGTAGCCGGGCAAGAGACCCAGTACTTC
.,TRBV2,TRBJ2-5,TRBD2,CAVSARAGALRETQYF,TGTGCCGTCTCTGCTCGAGCGGGAGCCCTAAGGGAGACCCAGTACTTC
.,TRBV7-9,TRBJ2-1,TRBD2,CASSYSGGQFF,TGTGCCAGCAGCTATAGCGGGGGGCAGTTCTTC
.,TRBV13,TRBJ1-2,TRBD1,CASSLPGQGMNGYTF,TGTGCCAGCAGCTTACCGGGACAGGGGATGAATGGCTACACCTTC
.,TRBV5-1,TRBJ2-5,TRBD2,CASTPGGPIETQYF,TGCGCCAGCACCCCGGGGGGGCCGATAGAGACCCAGTACTTC
.,TRBV7-9,TRBJ2-1,TRBD2,CASSSSGMMYNEQFF,TGTGCCAGCAGCTCTAGCGGGATGATGTACAATGAGCAGTTCTTC
.,TRBV5-6,TRBJ2-7,.,CASSLATGYEQYF,TGTGCCAGCAGCTTAGCTACAGGCTACGAGCAGTACTTC
once,TRBV5-6,TRBJ1-3,.,CASIRTGQGGNTIYF,TGTGCCAGCATTCGAACAGGGCAAGGAGGAAACACCATATATTTT